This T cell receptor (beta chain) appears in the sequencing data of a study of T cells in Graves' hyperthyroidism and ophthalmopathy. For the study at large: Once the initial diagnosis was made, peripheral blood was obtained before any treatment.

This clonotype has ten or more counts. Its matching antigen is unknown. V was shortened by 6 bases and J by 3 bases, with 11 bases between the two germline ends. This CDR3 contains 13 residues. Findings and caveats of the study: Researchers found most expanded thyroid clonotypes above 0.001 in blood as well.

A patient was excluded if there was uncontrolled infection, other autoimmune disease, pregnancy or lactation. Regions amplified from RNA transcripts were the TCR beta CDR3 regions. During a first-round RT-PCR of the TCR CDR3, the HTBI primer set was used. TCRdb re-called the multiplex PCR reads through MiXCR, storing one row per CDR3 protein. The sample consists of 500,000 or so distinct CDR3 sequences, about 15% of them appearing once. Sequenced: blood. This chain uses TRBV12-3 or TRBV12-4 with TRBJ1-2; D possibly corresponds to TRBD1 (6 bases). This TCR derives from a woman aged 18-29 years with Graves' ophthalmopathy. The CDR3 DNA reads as TGTGCCAGCAGCTCAGGGGAGGACTATGGCTACACCTTC. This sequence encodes CASSSGEDYGYTF.